This is a list of T cell receptor beta chains from one sample in a study of T cells in Graves' hyperthyroidism and ophthalmopathy. MiXCR, applied by TCRdb to the multiplex PCR reads, yields one record per CDR3 protein. The table has over 350,000 distinct CDR3 sequences, roughly 14% seen once. The sequencing sample was made of blood. Receptors originate from a man aged 18-30 years with Graves' ophthalmopathy. The CDR3 runs from the conserved cysteine through the conserved F or W. A D gene is named only where the DNA matches it firmly. Size tells how often a clone was seen (once, few, many) or the class of an expanded clone, and some rows leave it out.

d_call: NA
v_call: TRBV30
j_call: TRBJ2-7
clone_size: many
cdr3_aa: CAWSKGEGLEQYF
cdr3_nt: TGTGCCTGGAGTAAGGGAGAGGGGCTGGAGCAGTACTTC

d_call: NA
v_call: TRBV30
j_call: TRBJ1-2
clone_size: many
cdr3_aa: CAWRISGFNYGYTF
cdr3_nt: TGTGCCTGGAGAATCTCGGGCTTTAACTATGGCTACACCTTC

d_call: NA
v_call: TRBV11-2
j_call: TRBJ2-6
clone_size: few
cdr3_aa: CASSLRRTSGANVLTF
cdr3_nt: TGTGCCAGCAGCTTGCGACGGACCTCTGGGGCCAACGTCCTGACTTTC

d_call: NA
v_call: TRBV27
j_call: TRBJ1-1
clone_size: few
cdr3_aa: CASRDPTEAFF
cdr3_nt: TGTGCCAGCAGAGATCCCACTGAAGCTTTCTTT

d_call: NA
v_call: TRBV24-1
j_call: TRBJ2-3
clone_size: NA
cdr3_aa: CATRETGRADTQYF
cdr3_nt: TGTGCCACCAGGGAGACAGGCCGGGCAGATACGCAGTATTTT

d_call: NA
v_call: TRBV13
j_call: TRBJ2-7
clone_size: many
cdr3_aa: CASSLGHRQYF
cdr3_nt: TGTGCCAGCAGCCTCGGACATCGGCAGTACTTC

d_call: TRBD1
v_call: TRBV18
j_call: TRBJ1-2
clone_size: many
cdr3_aa: CASSPLGDSQDGYTF
cdr3_nt: TGTGCCAGCTCACCTTTGGGGGACAGTCAAGATGGCTACACCTTC

d_call: NA
v_call: TRBV11-2
j_call: TRBJ2-1
clone_size: many
cdr3_aa: CASSSARQADSYNEQFF
cdr3_nt: TGTGCCAGCAGCTCCGCCCGGCAGGCTGACTCCTACAATGAGCAGTTCTTC

d_call: TRBD2
v_call: TRBV20-1
j_call: TRBJ2-3
clone_size: NA
cdr3_aa: CSARDPAGIADTQYF
cdr3_nt: TGCAGTGCTAGAGACCCAGCGGGGATCGCAGATACGCAGTATTTT

d_call: NA
v_call: TRBV12-3/TRBV12-4
j_call: TRBJ1-2
clone_size: many
cdr3_aa: CASSLGGSHGYTF
cdr3_nt: TGTGCCAGCAGTTTAGGGGGCAGCCATGGCTACACCTTC

d_call: TRBD2
v_call: TRBV5-6
j_call: TRBJ2-7
clone_size: NA
cdr3_aa: CASSLGSSGNEQYF
cdr3_nt: TGTGCCAGCAGCTTGGGATCTAGCGGGAACGAGCAGTACTTC